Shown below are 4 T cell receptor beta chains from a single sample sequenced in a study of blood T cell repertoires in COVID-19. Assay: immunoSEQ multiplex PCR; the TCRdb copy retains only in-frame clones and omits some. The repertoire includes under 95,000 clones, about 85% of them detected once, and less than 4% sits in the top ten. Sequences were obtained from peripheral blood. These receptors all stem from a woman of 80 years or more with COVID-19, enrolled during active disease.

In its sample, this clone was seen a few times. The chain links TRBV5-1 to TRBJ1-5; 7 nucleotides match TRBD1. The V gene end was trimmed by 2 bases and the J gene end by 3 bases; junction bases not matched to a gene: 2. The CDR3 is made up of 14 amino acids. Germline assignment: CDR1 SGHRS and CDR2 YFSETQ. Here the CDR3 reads CASSFGTVNQPQHF. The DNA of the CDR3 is TGCGCCAGCAGCTTCGGGACAGTCAATCAGCCCCAGCATTTT.

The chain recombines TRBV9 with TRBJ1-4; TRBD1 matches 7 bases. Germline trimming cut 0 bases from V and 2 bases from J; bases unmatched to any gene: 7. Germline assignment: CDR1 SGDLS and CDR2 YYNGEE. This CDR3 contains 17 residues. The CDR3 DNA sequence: TGTGCCAGCAGCGTAGGTTCCCTGACAGGGACTAATGAAAAACTGTTTTTT. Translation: CASSVGSLTGTNEKLFF.

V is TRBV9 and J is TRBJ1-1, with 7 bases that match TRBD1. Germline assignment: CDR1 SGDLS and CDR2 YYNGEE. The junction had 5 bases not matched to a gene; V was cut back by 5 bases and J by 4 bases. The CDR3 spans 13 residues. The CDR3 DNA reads TGTGCCAGCAGTTTAACAGGGGCCACTGAAGCTTTCTTT. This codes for CASSLTGATEAFF. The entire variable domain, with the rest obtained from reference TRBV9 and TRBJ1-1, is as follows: DSGVTQTPKHLITATGQRVTLRCSPRSGDLSVYWYQQSLDQGLQFLIQYYNGEERAKGNILERFSAQQFPDLHSELNLSSLELGDSALYFCASSLTGATEAFFGQGTRLTVV.

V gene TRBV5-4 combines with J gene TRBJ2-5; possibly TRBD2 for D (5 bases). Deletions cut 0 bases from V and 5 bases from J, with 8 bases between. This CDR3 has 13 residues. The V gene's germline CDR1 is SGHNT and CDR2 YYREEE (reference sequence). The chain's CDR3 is CASSLVGEETQYF. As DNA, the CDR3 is TGTGCCAGCAGCTTGGTTGGGGAGGAGACCCAGTACTTC.